The 28 T cell receptor beta chains presented below share a single source sample, sequenced in a study of cytotoxic CD8 clonotypes in ibrutinib-treated CLL. Sequencing was performed with immunoSEQ multiplex PCR; in TCRdb, only in-frame clones are kept and a portion is missing. The data show fewer than 50,000 clones, nearly 70% seen once. Specimen: PBMCs, collected after 12 months of ibrutinib treatment. These receptors were taken from a human donor with chronic lymphocytic leukemia.

V is TRBV9 and J is TRBJ2-3; 11 nucleotides line up with TRBD2. Germline loops: CDR1 SGDLS, CDR2 YYNGEE. V was clipped by 0 bases and J by 5 bases; unmatched bases: 8. The CDR3 spans 17 residues. The CDR3 bases are TGTGCCAGCAGCGTAGCTGTAGCGGGGGGGATAAGAGATACGCAGTATTTT. Translating it yields CASSVAVAGGIRDTQYF.

CDR3 amino acids: CASSLDYTANQPQHF. The CDR3 nucleotides are TGTGCCAGCAGCTTAGATTACACAGCGAATCAGCCCCAGCATTTT. This sequence joins TRBV7-2 and TRBJ1-5; no firm D call. This CDR3 has 15 residues. Germline V gene lookup returns CDR1 SGHTA and CDR2 FQGNSA. V shed 1 base and J shed 4 bases, with 11 bases lying between them.

The chain recombines TRBV5-4 with TRBJ2-7; 8 bases agree with TRBD2. V lost 3 bases and J lost 5; bases outside the gene matches: 7. The CDR3 covers 14 residues. CDR1 is SGHNT, CDR2 YYREEE, per germline (reference sequence). The CDR3 loop is CASSSPGTRNEQYF. Here the CDR3 DNA reads TGTGCCAGCAGCTCACCCGGGACTAGAAACGAGCAGTACTTC.

The V gene is TRBV6-4, the J gene TRBJ2-2, with D unresolved. CDR1 and CDR2 from the germline V gene are MRHNA and SNTAGT. The CDR3 extends over 13 amino acids. V was clipped by 5 bases and J by 0 bases, with 4 bases between them. The CDR3 DNA is TGTGCCAGCAGTCAAGCGAACACCGGGGAGCTGTTTTTT. It specifies CASSQANTGELFF.

This clone occurred a few times. The rearrangement joins TRBV5-8 to TRBJ1-5; D possibly corresponds to TRBD1 (5 bases). This CDR3 region has 16 residues. V was pared by 0 bases and J by 3 bases, with 13 bases between. Germline CDR1 SGHTS, CDR2 YDEGEE. The CDR3 spells CASSLAWQGDNQPQHF. The CDR3 DNA reads as TGTGCCAGCAGCTTGGCCTGGCAGGGAGACAATCAGCCCCAGCATTTT.

J is TRBJ2-5 and V is TRBV5-1; D is undetermined. Germline CDR1 reads SGHRS; CDR2 reads YFSETQ. This CDR3 is built from 12 residues. Between the trimmed V and J ends, which lost 5 bases and 0 bases, there was a span of 5 bases. Here the CDR3 reads CASSLYQETQYF. The CDR3 DNA sequence: TGCGCCAGCAGTTTGTACCAAGAGACCCAGTACTTC.

This clone has only a few counts. The rearrangement joins TRBV19 to TRBJ1-1; D may be TRBD1 (5 bases). The CDR3 sequence is 16 residues long. Germline lookup yields CDR1 LNHDA and CDR2 SQIVND (reference sequence). V was trimmed by 1 base and J by 1 base, leaving 13 bases between them. CDR3 coding DNA: TGTGCCAGTAGTATAGGAACCCGAACAGGGAACACTGAAGCTTTCTTT. Amino acids: CASSIGTRTGNTEAFF.

This clone was observed a few times. This rearrangement joins TRBV30 to TRBJ1-4; the D is unclear. V gave up 2 bases and J gave up 4 bases, with 8 bases separating them. Germline lookup yields CDR1 GTSNPN and CDR2 SVGIG (reference sequence). The CDR3 consists of 13 residues. The CDR3 sequence: CAWSFGRNEKLFF. The DNA for the CDR3 is TGTGCCTGGAGTTTTGGACGTAATGAAAAACTGTTTTTT.

The V and J genes are TRBV5-1 and TRBJ2-1; 8 bases line up with TRBD2. Germline loops: CDR1 SGHRS, CDR2 YFSETQ. The CDR3 is made up of 17 amino acids. Trimming took 0 bases from V and 4 from J; bases not matched to a gene: 9. CDR3 DNA: TGCGCCAGCAGCTTGGGGCGCGGGACTAGAGTTTACAATGAGCAGTTCTTC. It specifies CASSLGRGTRVYNEQFF.

This sequence joins TRBV7-2 and TRBJ2-5; D is perhaps TRBD2 (5 bases). In germline, CDR1 is SGHTA, CDR2 FQGNSA. This CDR3 contains 15 residues. V lost 0 bases and J lost 6, with 14 bases in between. As DNA, the CDR3 is TGTGCCAGCAGCTTAGCTCCCCGGGGAAAGAAGACCCAGTACTTC. This gives the protein CASSLAPRGKKTQYF. The full variable domain, with the rest looked up from reference TRBV7-2 and TRBJ2-5, is GAGVSQSPSNKVTEKGKDVELRCDPISGHTALYWYRQSLGQGLEFLIYFQGNSAPDKSGLPSDRFSAERTGGSVSTLTIQRTQQEDSAVYLCASSLAPRGKKTQYFGPGTRLLVL.

The chain couples TRBV7-9 to TRBJ1-6; the D gene is possibly TRBD1 (5 bases). Trimming shortened V by 6 bases and J by 5 bases, and 17 bases separated the two germline ends. Germline lookup yields CDR1 SEHNR and CDR2 FQNEAQ (reference sequence). This CDR3 has 16 residues. The CDR3 bases are TGTGCCAGCAGGCCCGGTAGTGGAGGGGATAATTCACCCCTCCACTTT. This codes for CASRPGSGGDNSPLHF.

The chain carries TRBV7-9 and TRBJ2-7; 7 bases fit TRBD1. CDR1 SEHNR and CDR2 FQNEAQ come from the germline V gene (reference sequence). This CDR3 comprises 15 residues. V lost 0 bases to trimming and J lost 2 bases; unmatched junction nucleotides: 4. CDR3: CASSLAKGAAYEQYF. The CDR3 nucleotides are TGTGCCAGCAGCTTAGCTAAGGGGGCGGCCTACGAGCAGTACTTC.

The rearrangement links TRBV15 to TRBJ2-6; no definite D call. CDR1 and CDR2 (germline): LNHNV, YYDKDF (reference sequence). V was clipped by 11 bases and J by 0 bases, with 17 bases between them. The length of the CDR3 is 16 residues. This CDR3 reads CASKDDDRSGANVLTF. In nucleotides, the CDR3 is TGTGCCTCAAAAGACGACGACCGCTCTGGGGCCAACGTCCTGACTTTC.

The chain joins TRBV19 to TRBJ1-5; D unresolved. The length of the CDR3 is 14 residues. Germline CDR1 is LNHDA and CDR2 is SQIVND (reference sequence). V was pared by 6 bases and J by 6 bases, with 15 bases between. The DNA of the CDR3 is TGTGCCAGTAGGGAGTCAACAGAATCTCAGCCCCAGCATTTT. This translates into CASRESTESQPQHF. Together with reference TRBV19 and TRBJ1-5, the CDR3 gives the full variable domain: DGGITQSPKYLFRKEGQNVTLSCEQNLNHDAMYWYRQDPGQGLRLIYYSQIVNDFQKGDIAEGYSVSREKKESFPLTVTSAQKNPTAFYLCASRESTESQPQHFGDGTRLSIL.

The chain combines TRBV5-1 with TRBJ2-1; D could derive from TRBD1 or TRBD2 (5 bases each). There are 13 residues in the CDR3. CDR1 and CDR2 (germline): SGHRS, YFSETQ. V was shortened by 3 bases and J by 5 bases, with 9 bases between the two germline ends. Here the CDR3 DNA reads TGCGCCAGCAGCTGGGACGGAAACAATGAGCAGTTCTTC. Amino acid sequence: CASSWDGNNEQFF.

This chain connects TRBV19 to TRBJ2-7; TRBD2 matches 10 bases. With V trimmed by 4 bases and J by 6 bases, 3 bases remained unmatched. The germline CDR1 and CDR2 sequences are LNHDA and SQIVND (reference sequence). The CDR3 spans 13 residues. Here the CDR3 DNA reads TGTGCCAGTAGTACTAGCGGGAGTGGCGAGCAGTACTTC. Amino acid sequence: CASSTSGSGEQYF.

This clone has a handful of counts. The V call is TRBV6-1, the J call TRBJ2-1, with TRBD2 matching 7 bases. The V segment lost 7 bases and the J segment 5 bases; nucleotides outside the gene matches: 2. The CDR3 extends over 12 amino acids. The germline V gene has CDR1 MNHNS and CDR2 SASEGT. CDR3 sequence reads: CASKRGNNEQFF. The CDR3 DNA is TGTGCCAGCAAGCGGGGAAACAATGAGCAGTTCTTC.

The chain recombines TRBV30 with TRBJ1-3; D not certain. CDR3 size: 14 residues. V dropped 4 bases and J dropped 0 bases, with 10 bases sitting between them. CDR1 GTSNPN and CDR2 SVGIG come from the germline V gene (reference sequence). Here the CDR3 reads CAWKPGNSGNTIYF. DNA of the CDR3: TGTGCCTGGAAACCGGGAAACTCTGGAAACACCATATATTTT.

The chain recombines TRBV28 with TRBJ1-2; D may be TRBD1 (6 bases). CDR3 length equals 14 residues. Trimming removed 6 bases at V and 8 bases at J, with 19 bases between. Germline assignment: CDR1 MDHEN and CDR2 SYDVKM. The CDR3 spells CASSRKNRVEGYTF. CDR3 sequence (DNA): TGTGCCAGCAGCCGCAAAAACAGGGTGGAGGGCTACACCTTC.

This clone occurred a few times. This rearrangement joins TRBV14 to TRBJ2-1, with a tentative D call TRBD2 (6 bases). CDR1 SGHDN and CDR2 FVKESK come from the germline V gene. V was trimmed by 3 bases and J by 5 bases, leaving 26 bases between them. There are 19 residues in the CDR3. CDR3 nucleotide sequence: TGTGCCAGCAGCCAGCTTCCGAGACTAGAAGGTTATTGGGACAATGAGCAGTTCTTC. Translated: CASSQLPRLEGYWDNEQFF.

The J gene is TRBJ1-5, the V gene TRBV7-2, with unresolved D. The germline V gene encodes CDR1 SGHTA and CDR2 FQGNSA. V lost 1 base and J lost 9, with 10 bases in between. This CDR3 is built from 13 residues. CDR3 coding DNA: TGTGCCAGCAGCTTAGAGGAGGGCAGGCCCCAGCATTTT. It is translated as CASSLEEGRPQHF.

This chain uses TRBV19 with TRBJ2-1; D gene ambiguous. Trimming shortened V by 11 bases and J by 6 bases, and 11 bases separated the two germline ends. CDR1 is LNHDA, CDR2 SQIVND, per germline (reference sequence). The CDR3 consists of 11 residues. For the CDR3, the DNA is TGTGCCGCGCGTTCGGGCAATGAGCAGTTCTTC. This translates into CAARSGNEQFF.

The chain couples TRBV27 to TRBJ2-1; no definite D call. V was cut by 4 bases and J by 3 bases, with 13 bases left in between. The CDR3 runs 15 residues. The germline V gene has CDR1 MNHEY and CDR2 SMNVEV (reference sequence). Written as DNA, the CDR3 is TGTGCCAGCAGTTCGGACCCCGCCAGCTACAATGAGCAGTTCTTC. This codes for CASSSDPASYNEQFF.

This clone came up a few times. The J gene is TRBJ2-1, the V gene TRBV10-1; D unresolved. From germline, CDR1 is WNHNN and CDR2 SYGVQD (reference sequence). Trimming left V 4 bases short and J 10 bases short, with 14 bases between. This CDR3 has 13 residues. Here the CDR3 reads CASSGTITGEQFF. DNA for the CDR3: TGCGCCAGCAGTGGGACCATAACCGGGGAGCAGTTCTTC.

The rearrangement joins TRBV27 to TRBJ2-3; D remains ambiguous. V dropped 3 bases and J dropped 5 bases, with 9 bases sitting between them. The germline V gene has CDR1 MNHEY and CDR2 SMNVEV (reference sequence). This CDR3 is 13 amino acids long. The CDR3 DNA reads TGTGCCAGCAGTTTGGGTAGGCAAGATACGCAGTATTTT. Its protein is CASSLGRQDTQYF.

The CDR3, as DNA: TGTGCCAGCAGCTGGGGGCTAGCGGGAGACAATGAGCAGTTCTTC. It specifies CASSWGLAGDNEQFF. J is TRBJ2-1 and V is TRBV5-4, with 10 bases lining up with TRBD2. This CDR3 region has 15 residues. The germline V gene has CDR1 SGHNT and CDR2 YYREEE (reference sequence). V shed 3 bases, J shed 5 bases, and the junction held 5 bases outside the gene matches.

The rearrangement joins TRBV6-5 to TRBJ2-6; D is undetermined. V gave up 5 bases and J gave up 0 bases, with 5 bases separating them. This CDR3 has 14 amino acids. Germline V gives CDR1 MNHEY, CDR2 SVGAGI. The CDR3 sequence: CASSDGSGANVLTF. CDR3 sequence (DNA): TGTGCCAGCAGTGACGGCTCTGGGGCCAACGTCCTGACTTTC.

V and J are TRBV9 and TRBJ2-5; D gene ambiguous. Between the trimmed V and J ends, which lost 0 bases and 1 base, there was a span of 10 bases. This CDR3 region has 15 residues. Germline CDR1 is SGDLS and CDR2 is YYNGEE. The CDR3 sequence is CASSVAVGTQETQYF. The CDR3 DNA follows: TGTGCCAGCAGCGTAGCGGTGGGCACCCAAGAGACCCAGTACTTC.